The next 2 T cell receptor beta chains were all read from a single sample in a study of response to subunit inactivated influenza vaccine. Via MiXCR, TCRdb re-called the RT-PCR reads, giving one row per CDR3 protein. Of approximately 520,000 distinct CDR3 sequences listed, more than 15% are singletons. The sample here was CD4+ T cells sorted from PBMCs, taken approximately 25 months after vaccination. The receptor source for this set is a man aged 45 to 75 who received an inactivated influenza vaccine.

This clonotype was observed a handful of times. The CDR3 region is CASSLVNTQYF. The CDR3 region has the DNA TGTGCCAGCAGTTTAGTAAATACGCAGTATTTT. The J gene is TRBJ2-3, the V gene TRBV28; D is uncertain. With 2 bases removed from V and 7 bases from J, the gap between germline ends came to 4 bases. The CDR3 spans 11 residues. CDR1 MDHEN and CDR2 SYDVKM come from the germline V gene.

This clonotype appeared a few times. This CDR3 reads CATSGGSGQNEAFF. The CDR3 nucleotides are TGTGCCACCAGTGGCGGATCCGGACAGAATGAAGCTTTCTTT. The J gene is TRBJ1-1, the V gene TRBV24-1; D is possibly TRBD1 (6 bases). V was cut by 5 bases and J by 7 bases, with 16 bases left in between. CDR1 and CDR2 from the germline V gene are KGHDR and SFDVKD. CDR3 size: 14 residues.